These T cell receptor beta chains were read from a single sample in a study of cytomegalovirus exposure and HLA in healthy donors. Profiling relied on immunoSEQ multiplex PCR, and the TCRdb table lists in-frame clones only, not all of them. The data show about 150,000 clones, approximately 80% seen once. Material for sequencing was PBMCs. The source of these receptors is a man aged 30 to 39 in good health and CMV-seropositive. Both conserved end residues are part of each CDR3. D genes are given only for firm matches. Clone size appears in some rows only: once, few, many, or a class for an expanded clone.

>TRBJ1-1|TRBV4-1|few|.
CASSHTLNTEAFF
TGCGCCAGCAGCCACACTTTGAACACTGAAGCTTTCTTT
>TRBJ2-7|TRBV30|.|TRBD2
CAWSPGRGGGYEQYF
TGTGCCTGGAGTCCTGGACGGGGGGGAGGCTACGAGCAGTACTTC
>TRBJ1-6|TRBV7-2|.|.
CASSSSGASPLHF
TGTGCCAGCAGCTCATCAGGGGCCTCACCCCTCCACTTT
>TRBJ2-7|TRBV5-5|once|TRBD2
CASRFGSSGTYEQYF
TGTGCCAGCAGGTTCGGGTCTAGCGGGACCTACGAGCAGTACTTC
>TRBJ2-3|TRBV6-1|.|.
CASSEFEGGADTQYF
TGTGCCAGCAGTGAATTCGAGGGGGGGGCCGATACGCAGTATTTT
>TRBJ2-7|TRBV28|.|TRBD2
CASSLGAGVEQYF
TGTGCCAGCAGTTTAGGGGCGGGAGTCGAGCAGTACTTC
>TRBJ2-7|TRBV7-2|.|.
CASSVLQGGEQYF
TGTGCCAGCAGCGTCCTCCAGGGAGGAGAGCAGTACTTC
>TRBJ2-7|TRBV6-1|.|.
CASSPPGDSSYEKYF
TGTGCCAGCAGTCCTCCGGGGGACAGTTCCTACGAGAAGTACTTC
>TRBJ2-2|TRBV29-1|.|.
CSVLLGELFF
TGCAGCGTCCTTTTAGGGGAGCTGTTTTTT
>TRBJ2-1|TRBV10-3|.|.
CAISRVSQDNEQFF
TGTGCCATCAGCAGAGTGTCTCAGGACAATGAGCAGTTCTTC
>TRBJ1-2|TRBV19|.|.
CASSRGGRAWNYGYTF
TGTGCCAGTAGTCGTGGGGGCAGGGCTTGGAACTATGGCTACACCTTC
>TRBJ2-2|TRBV5-4|.|.
CASSLGATGELFF
TGTGCCAGCAGCTTGGGGGCCACCGGGGAGCTGTTTTTT
>TRBJ2-3|TRBV7-8|.|.
CASSLGAHPDTQYF
TGTGCCAGCAGCTTAGGGGCCCACCCGGATACGCAGTATTTT
>TRBJ2-2|TRBV28|.|TRBD2
CASSLLAGVTGELFF
TGTGCCAGCAGTTTATTAGCGGGGGTTACCGGGGAGCTGTTTTTT
>TRBJ2-6|TRBV19|.|TRBD1
CASSPWTGGANGLTF
TGTGCCAGTAGTCCCTGGACAGGGGGGGCCAACGGCCTGACTTTC
>TRBJ2-5|TRBV5-6|.|.
CASSSNMDLTQYF
TGTGCCAGCAGCTCCAACATGGACTTGACCCAGTACTTC
>TRBJ2-5|TRBV7-2|.|TRBD2
CASSPGRLAGGGRQETQYF
TGTGCCAGCAGCCCTGGGAGACTAGCGGGGGGGGGTAGGCAAGAGACCCAGTACTTC
>TRBJ2-3|TRBV7-4|.|.
CASSLRHSGSTDTQYF
TGTGCCAGCAGCTTACGACATAGCGGAAGCACAGATACGCAGTATTTT
>TRBJ2-1|TRBV6-4|.|TRBD2
CASSEGTSGNEQFF
TGTGCCAGCAGTGAGGGGACTAGCGGGAATGAGCAGTTCTTC
>TRBJ2-2|TRBV15|.|TRBD2
CATSRGSGGRLGELFF
TGTGCCACCAGCAGAGGTAGCGGGGGGCGCTTAGGGGAGCTGTTTTTT
>TRBJ1-6|TRBV6-6|.|.
CASSYSAEGHSPLHF
TGTGCCAGCAGTTACTCGGCGGAGGGTCATTCACCCCTCCACTTT
>TRBJ2-3|TRBV4-2|.|TRBD2
CASSQGSSGEDTQYF
TGTGCCAGCAGCCAAGGATCTAGCGGGGAGGATACGCAGTATTTT
>TRBJ2-7|TRBV30|few|TRBD2
CAWRAGSSYEQYF
TGTGCCTGGAGAGCGGGGAGCTCCTACGAGCAGTACTTC
>TRBJ1-1|TRBV19|few|TRBD1
CASSRQGAGLKNTEAFF
TGTGCCAGTAGTCGACAGGGGGCAGGGCTTAAGAACACTGAAGCTTTCTTT
>TRBJ2-1|TRBV18|.|TRBD1
CASSRRDRSYNEQFF
TGTGCCAGCTCACGCCGGGACAGGTCCTACAATGAGCAGTTCTTC
>TRBJ1-5|TRBV5-4|.|TRBD1
CASSSSGGLGNQPQHF
TGTGCCAGCAGTTCTTCAGGGGGTTTGGGCAATCAGCCCCAGCATTTT
>TRBJ2-1|TRBV27|.|TRBD1
CASSLKGQGYNEQFF
TGTGCCAGCAGTTTGAAGGGACAGGGTTACAATGAGCAGTTCTTC
>TRBJ1-2|TRBV28|.|TRBD1
CASRPQTGVNYGYTF
TGTGCCAGCAGACCTCAGACAGGGGTTAACTATGGCTACACCTTC
>TRBJ2-5|TRBV30|.|TRBD2
CAWSVGPGGGQYF
TGTGCCTGGAGTGTTGGCCCCGGCGGGGGCCAGTACTTC
>TRBJ2-5|TRBV11-2|.|.
CASSLFHAPPHGETQYF
TGTGCCAGCAGCTTATTCCACGCCCCCCCCCACGGGGAGACCCAGTACTTC
>TRBJ1-4|TRBV27|.|.
CASRSILANEKLFF
TGTGCCAGCAGGTCGATCCTAGCTAATGAAAAACTGTTTTTT
>TRBJ1-1|TRBV28|.|TRBD1
CASSSNRDRGGEAFF
TGTGCCAGCAGTAGCAACCGGGACAGGGGCGGTGAAGCTTTCTTT
>TRBJ2-7|TRBV7-8|.|TRBD1
CASSPLGQDSYEQYF
TGTGCCAGCAGCCCCCTGGGACAGGACTCCTACGAGCAGTACTTC
>TRBJ2-7|TRBV19|.|.
CASSHRATYEQYF
TGTGCCAGTAGTCACAGGGCCACCTACGAGCAGTACTTC
>TRBJ2-1|TRBV2|.|TRBD2
CASRQRAGGLNNEQFF
TGTGCCAGCAGGCAGCGGGCGGGAGGTCTTAATAATGAGCAGTTCTTC
>TRBJ1-4|TRBV6-1|.|.
CASARLVANEKLFF
TGTGCCAGCGCCAGACTTGTTGCTAATGAAAAACTGTTTTTT
>TRBJ2-7|TRBV21-1|.|.
CASRQVYEQYF
TGTGCCAGCAGACAGGTCTACGAGCAGTACTTC
>TRBJ2-3|TRBV9|.|.
CASSAQPGLRDTQYF
TGTGCCAGCAGCGCCCAACCAGGGTTGCGAGATACGCAGTATTTT
>TRBJ2-7|TRBV29-1|.|TRBD1
CSVTGTGNYEQYF
TGCAGCGTAACCGGGACAGGGAATTACGAGCAGTACTTC
>TRBJ2-6|TRBV9|.|.
CASSVEGGGGANVLTF
TGTGCCAGCAGCGTAGAGGGGGGGGGAGGGGCCAACGTCCTGACTTTC
>TRBJ2-3|TRBV25-1|.|TRBD2
CASSDSGEPQDTQYF
TGTGCCAGCAGTGACAGCGGGGAGCCTCAGGATACGCAGTATTTT
>TRBJ1-6|TRBV28|.|TRBD1
CASSSDRANSPLHF
TGTGCCAGCAGTTCGGACAGGGCTAATTCACCCCTCCACTTT
>TRBJ2-7|TRBV5-1|.|TRBD1
CASSSTGFSYEQYF
TGCGCCAGCAGCTCGACAGGGTTTTCCTACGAGCAGTACTTC
>TRBJ1-5|TRBV7-9|.|.
CASSLSSNQPQHF
TGTGCCAGCAGCCTAAGCAGCAATCAGCCCCAGCATTTT
>TRBJ2-1|TRBV6-6|.|TRBD2
CASSYLKGTTYNEQFF
TGTGCCAGCAGTTACCTGAAGGGGACTACCTACAATGAGCAGTTCTTC
>TRBJ1-5|TRBV2|.|TRBD1
CASSGEGQGNQPQHF
TGTGCCAGCAGTGGGGAGGGACAGGGTAATCAGCCCCAGCATTTT
>TRBJ2-3|TRBV7-9|.|.
CASSPRTQTSTDTQYF
TGTGCCAGCAGCCCACGGACTCAGACTAGCACAGATACGCAGTATTTT
>TRBJ2-7|TRBV4-1|.|.
CASSQERQIISYEQYF
TGCGCCAGCAGCCAAGAACGACAGATAATCTCCTACGAGCAGTACTTC
>TRBJ2-1|TRBV7-6|.|TRBD2
CASSLRGGSYNEQFF
TGTGCCAGCAGCCTTCGGGGGGGATCGTACAATGAGCAGTTCTTC
>TRBJ2-7|TRBV5-4|once|.
CASSPGGISYEQYF
TGTGCCAGCAGCCCGGGCGGGATCTCCTACGAGCAGTACTTC
>TRBJ2-3|TRBV11-3|.|TRBD2
CASARGTSGHSTDTQYF
TGTGCCAGCGCCAGGGGGACTAGCGGACATAGCACAGATACGCAGTATTTT
>TRBJ1-4|TRBV30|.|TRBD1
CAWTAPGGWEKLFF
TGTGCCTGGACTGCACCAGGGGGATGGGAAAAACTGTTTTTT